This T cell receptor (beta chain) was sequenced in a study of blood T cell repertoires in COVID-19. Turning to the study itself: The cDNA or gDNA used as material had been derived from T cells, B-cell-depleted T cells, or PBMCs.

Authors' analysis steps: Estimates of nucleated cell counts were drawn from the amplification of reference gene primers. Method: immunoSEQ multiplex PCR; TCRdb's copy keeps in-frame clones and lacks some. V and J calls and clone size come straight from that table; D and trimming were deduced from the DNA. Here the sample spans fewer than 250,000 clones, about nine tenths being singletons. This clone was counted only a few times. V gave up 6 bases and J gave up 0 bases; unmatched junction bases: 4. Per germline, CDR1 SGHAT and CDR2 FQNNGV. This CDR3 is built from 15 residues. The chain uses TRBV11-2 and TRBJ2-2; 7 nucleotides align to TRBD1. The clonotype originates from a man aged 50 to 59 with acute or convalescent COVID-19. The sequenced sample was peripheral blood. The CDR3 sequence is CASRTGTANTGELFF. The DNA of the CDR3 is TGTGCCAGCAGGACTGGGACAGCGAACACCGGGGAGCTGTTTTTT.